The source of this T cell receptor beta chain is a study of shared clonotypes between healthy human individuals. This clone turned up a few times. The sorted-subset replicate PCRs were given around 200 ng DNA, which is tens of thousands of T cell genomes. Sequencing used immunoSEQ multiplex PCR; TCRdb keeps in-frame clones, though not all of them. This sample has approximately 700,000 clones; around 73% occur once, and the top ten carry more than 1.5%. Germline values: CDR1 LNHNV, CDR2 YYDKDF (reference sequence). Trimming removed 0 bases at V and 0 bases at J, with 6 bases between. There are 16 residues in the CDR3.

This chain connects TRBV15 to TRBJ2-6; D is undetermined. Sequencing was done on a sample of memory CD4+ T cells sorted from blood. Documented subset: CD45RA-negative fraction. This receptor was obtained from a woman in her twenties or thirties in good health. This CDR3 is CATSRDTGSGANVLTF. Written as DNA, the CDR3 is TGTGCCACCAGCAGAGATACGGGCTCTGGGGCCAACGTCCTGACTTTC.